This T cell receptor beta chain was sequenced during a study of T cells in localized non-small cell lung cancer. Study-level findings and limits: There were a median roughly 59 of the top 100 tumor clones appearing in adjacent lung. The study sequenced only one region of the tumor. As a result, intratumor heterogeneity could not be excluded and remains possible.

Sequencing used immunoSEQ multiplex PCR; TCRdb keeps in-frame clones, though not all of them. This sample has approximately 23,000 clones; roughly 90% occur once, and the top ten carry approximately 6.1%. Turning to this clone: Its specificity is unknown.

V was cut by 1 base and J by 5 bases, with 12 bases left in between. CDR3 size: 14 residues. CDR1 and CDR2 from the germline V gene are SGDLS and YYNGEE. The rearrangement links TRBV9 to TRBJ1-2, with D possibly matching TRBD1 (5 bases). The source material was PBMCs, sampled before any cancer treatment. The receptor was isolated from a man aged 35 to 69 with stage II lung adenocarcinoma. CDR3 in amino acids: CASSVTGRDYGYTF. In DNA form, the CDR3 reads TGTGCCAGCAGCGTAACAGGCCGCGATTATGGCTACACCTTC.